The rows below give T cell receptor beta chains drawn from one sample of a study of CD8+ T cells in alopecia areata. Repertoires were generated with immunoSEQ multiplex PCR, while TCRdb's copy carries only in-frame clones and drops some. The table includes under 150,000 clones, roughly 50% detected once. The sequenced sample was CD4+ T cells sorted from blood, obtained at week 24, from a patient treated with tofacitinib. The receptors were gathered from a human donor with alopecia areata. The CDR3 runs from the conserved cysteine through the conserved F or W. Fields, in order: D gene, clone size, J gene, V gene, CDR3 DNA, CDR3 protein. D genes are given only for firm matches. The size field is filled for only some rows; it gives once, few, many or a size class.

>.|once|TRBJ2-4|TRBV30
TGTGCCTGGAGCCCGGGGGCGTGGGTCAAAAACATTCAGTACTTC
CAWSPGAWVKNIQYF
>.|.|TRBJ1-2|TRBV5-1
TGCGCCAGCAGCTTGGATCAGGTTAACTATGGCTACACCTTC
CASSLDQVNYGYTF
>.|.|TRBJ1-2|TRBV10-2
TGCGCCAGTCAAACAGGATTGGTCTATGGCTACACCTTC
CASQTGLVYGYTF
>.|.|TRBJ1-1|TRBV7-9
TGTGCCAGCAGCATGGCGGGGTTGGGTGAAGCTTTCTTT
CASSMAGLGEAFF
>.|few|TRBJ2-5|TRBV18
TGTGCCAGCTCACCACCGTCAGGGGCAGAGACCCAGTACTTC
CASSPPSGAETQYF
>.|.|TRBJ1-5|TRBV5-1
TGCGCCAGCAGCTTGGCAGGGGATCGCAATCAGCCCCAGCATTTT
CASSLAGDRNQPQHF
>.|few|TRBJ1-5|TRBV7-2
TGTGCCAGCAGCTTAGGGTCTTGGGAGCATCAGCCCCAGCATTTT
CASSLGSWEHQPQHF
>.|few|TRBJ1-5|TRBV5-4
TGTGCCAGCAGCATACAGGGTCGACAGCCCCAGCATTTT
CASSIQGRQPQHF
>.|.|TRBJ1-2|TRBV25-1
TGTGCCAGCAGTGAATCGGGGGGCTCATACGGCTACACCTTC
CASSESGGSYGYTF
>.|.|TRBJ2-3|TRBV5-1
TGCGCCAGCAGCTTGGGGGACGTCTCGACAGATACGCAGTATTTT
CASSLGDVSTDTQYF
>.|few|TRBJ1-1|TRBV30
TGTGCCTGGAGTGTAATGGGGGCTTCCCTTAACACTGAAGCTTTCTTT
CAWSVMGASLNTEAFF
>TRBD1|.|TRBJ1-2|TRBV2
TGTGCCAGCAGTGAAGCGCAGGGGGGCCTTGGCTACACCTTC
CASSEAQGGLGYTF
>.|few|TRBJ2-6|TRBV6-5
TGTGCCAGCAGTCGACAGTCTGGGGCCAACGTCCTGACTTTC
CASSRQSGANVLTF
>TRBD1|.|TRBJ2-7|TRBV7-9
TGTGCCAGCAGCTTGACAGGGACAGGGGGCGAGCAGTACTTC
CASSLTGTGGEQYF
>.|.|TRBJ1-6|TRBV7-2
TGTGCCAGCAGCCCCCGACAGGAGCGCTCACCCCTCCACTTT
CASSPRQERSPLHF
>.|.|TRBJ2-5|TRBV11-2
TGTGCCAGCAGCCGAGGACAACCCCCGGAGACCCAGTACTTC
CASSRGQPPETQYF
>TRBD2|.|TRBJ2-3|TRBV4-3
TGCGCCAGCAGCCAAGGGTTAGCGGGGGAAGATACGCAGTATTTT
CASSQGLAGEDTQYF
>.|.|TRBJ1-2|TRBV19
TGTGCCAGTAACGGCCCGCTGGGTGGCTACACCTTC
CASNGPLGGYTF
>TRBD2|.|TRBJ2-1|TRBV5-1
TGCGCCAGCAGCTTGGTAGTAACTAGCGGGGGCCGCAACAATGAGCAGTTCTTC
CASSLVVTSGGRNNEQFF
>.|.|TRBJ2-2|TRBV5-1
TGCGCCAGCAGCTCCTCCCCCGCAGGCGGGGAGCTGTTTTTT
CASSSSPAGGELFF
>.|.|TRBJ1-1|TRBV2
TGTGCCAGCTCCCTGGGGCAGAACACTGAAGCTTTCTTT
CASSLGQNTEAFF
>TRBD1|once|TRBJ1-2|TRBV7-2
TGTGCCAGCAGCCCCGGGACAGATCATGGCTACACCTTC
CASSPGTDHGYTF
>.|.|TRBJ2-7|TRBV18
TGTGCCAGCTCACCTGCCCAGACGTACGAGCAGTACTTC
CASSPAQTYEQYF
>.|.|TRBJ1-6|TRBV2
TGTGCCAGCACCGGACAGAGCTCCTATAATTCACCCCTCCACTTT
CASTGQSSYNSPLHF
>.|.|TRBJ2-7|TRBV7-9
TGTGCCAGCAGCCCCCAAGGCCAGGGGTCCTACGAGCAGTACTTC
CASSPQGQGSYEQYF
>.|.|TRBJ1-2|TRBV7-9
TGTGCCAGCAGCGGTGCGTATGGCTACACCTTC
CASSGAYGYTF
>.|few|TRBJ1-2|TRBV29-1
TGCAGCGTTGATACAGGGTCGACCTATGGCTACACCTTC
CSVDTGSTYGYTF
>TRBD1|.|TRBJ1-6|TRBV25-1
TGTGCCAGCAGTGGGGACAGGGGCTATAATTCACCCCTCCACTTT
CASSGDRGYNSPLHF
>TRBD2|.|TRBJ2-3|TRBV5-1
TGCGCCAGCAGCTCTAGCGGGGGGCGCACAGATACGCAGTATTTT
CASSSSGGRTDTQYF
>.|.|TRBJ2-7|TRBV6-5
TGTGCCAGCAGTTACTCCCGACCCGGCTACGAGCAGTACTTC
CASSYSRPGYEQYF
>TRBD1|.|TRBJ2-7|TRBV15
TGTGCCACACAGACAGGGCCAACCTACGAGCAGTACTTC
CATQTGPTYEQYF
>.|.|TRBJ2-5|TRBV5-1
TGCGCCAGCAGTCCGGCCAGGGGTCAAGAGACCCAGTACTTC
CASSPARGQETQYF
>TRBD2|few|TRBJ2-5|TRBV7-7
TGTGCTAGCAGCTTAGCGGGCGGCCAAGAGACCCAGTACTTC
CASSLAGGQETQYF
>.|.|TRBJ1-6|TRBV2
TGTGCCGGGGAGCGGGACGGTAATTCACCCCTCCACTTT
CAGERDGNSPLHF
>TRBD1|.|TRBJ2-1|TRBV30
TGTGCCTGGAACCTCCAGACAGGGGATGAGCAGTTCTTC
CAWNLQTGDEQFF
>.|once|TRBJ2-7|TRBV18
TGTGCCAGCTCACCGTCGAGCTCCTACGAGCAGTACTTC
CASSPSSSYEQYF
>.|once|TRBJ2-1|TRBV5-1
TGCGCCAGCAGCTCCTTATCGGGACGTCAGAGCAATGAGCAGTTCTTC
CASSSLSGRQSNEQFF
>.|.|TRBJ2-2|TRBV5-1
TGCGCCAGCAGCTTGGGCGTCGCTGGCACCGGGGAGCTGTTTTTT
CASSLGVAGTGELFF
>.|few|TRBJ2-1|TRBV29-1
TGCAGCGTTGACGGCAAGTCCTACAATGAGCAGTTCTTC
CSVDGKSYNEQFF
>.|few|TRBJ2-5|TRBV18
TGTGCCAGCTCCGACCAGGCCCAAGAGACCCAGTACTTC
CASSDQAQETQYF
>.|few|TRBJ2-5|TRBV29-1
TGCAGCGTGGAAGAGGGTGGGACCCAGTACTTC
CSVEEGGTQYF
>.|few|TRBJ2-7|TRBV12-5
TGTGCTAGTGGTTTGGTACTTGGGGATTTGCGGGAGCAGTACTTC
CASGLVLGDLREQYF
>.|.|TRBJ1-2|TRBV29-1
TGCAGCGTTGGTTCGGGGGGGGACTATGGCTACACCTTC
CSVGSGGDYGYTF
>TRBD2|.|TRBJ2-3|TRBV4-2
TGTGCCAGCAGCCAAGACCTAGCGGGGGACACAGATACGCAGTATTTT
CASSQDLAGDTDTQYF
>TRBD1|.|TRBJ1-1|TRBV18
TGTGCCAGCTCACCAAAGACAGGGTTGAACACTGAAGCTTTCTTT
CASSPKTGLNTEAFF
>.|.|TRBJ1-2|TRBV6-5
TGTGCCAGCAGTGGGGGGTATGGCTACACCTTC
CASSGGYGYTF
>.|once|TRBJ2-4|TRBV7-2
TGTGCCAGCAGCCGAACTGGACAGAAGGGGTACTTC
CASSRTGQKGYF
>.|.|TRBJ1-1|TRBV4-2
TGTGCCAGCAGCCAAGCTTTCATTACGGGCCCTAACACTGAAGCTTTCTTT
CASSQAFITGPNTEAFF
>.|.|TRBJ1-6|TRBV30
TGTGCCTGGGCAGCGAGCTCCTATAATTCACCCCTCCACTTT
CAWAASSYNSPLHF
>.|few|TRBJ2-1|TRBV29-1
TGCAGCGTTGAGAAGGACCTCAATGAGCAGTTCTTC
CSVEKDLNEQFF
>.|few|TRBJ1-4|TRBV2
TGTGCCAGCAGTGAATCGGAAAAACTGTTTTTT
CASSESEKLFF
>.|few|TRBJ2-7|TRBV11-2
TGTGCCAGCAGCACGGACAGTTACGAGCAGTACTTC
CASSTDSYEQYF
>.|few|TRBJ2-7|TRBV7-9
TGTGCCAGCAGCTCGAGCTCCTACGAGCAGTACTTC
CASSSSSYEQYF
>.|.|TRBJ2-7|TRBV7-2
TGTGCCAGCAGCTTAGAACCGTGGAGCTCCTACGAGCAGTACTTC
CASSLEPWSSYEQYF